This T cell receptor beta chain comes out of a study of cytomegalovirus exposure and HLA in healthy donors. PCR involved 60 Vbeta and 13 Jbeta primers. Only in-frame clones appear in the TCRdb table, and some are missing; sequencing was by immunoSEQ multiplex PCR. This specimen shows more than 130,000 clones; the ten leading clones hold approximately 2.6%. The CDR3 is made up of 16 amino acids. Germline values: CDR1 MGHDK, CDR2 SYGVNS. The V and J ends lost 0 bases and 6 bases respectively, with 17 bases between them. The genes are TRBV25-1 and TRBJ1-2; D is unclear. This TCR derives from a man in his forties in good health and CMV-seronegative. The specimen was PBMCs. This CDR3 is CASSEYASRVWDGYTF. CDR3 nucleotides: TGTGCCAGCAGTGAATATGCCTCGAGGGTTTGGGATGGCTACACCTTC.